This TCR beta chain was obtained from a study of blood T cell repertoires in COVID-19. Study in general: Some COVID-19 samples were acute and others convalescent; all came from the United States, Italy and Spain. Sample material is recorded as cDNA or gDNA derived from T cells, B-cell-depleted T cells, or PBMCs.

Original handling: Scientists estimated how many nucleated cells there were by amplifying reference gene primers. The table came from immunoSEQ multiplex PCR; TCRdb's copy has only in-frame clones and leaves some out. For V, J and clone size, that table is used; D and trimming come from the DNA. The sample holds around 150,000 clones, approximately 84% seen once. This clone was counted once. Per the germline V gene, CDR1 is SGHNT and CDR2 is YENEEA. The V segment lost 5 bases and the J segment 4 bases; nucleotides outside the gene matches: 5. The CDR3 runs to 15 residues. The sample taken for sequencing was peripheral blood. The chain couples TRBV11-3 to TRBJ2-1, with 10 nucleotides matching TRBD2. This receptor was obtained from a woman aged 80 or over with acute or convalescent COVID-19. The CDR3: CASSPGTSAYNEQFF. The CDR3 DNA reads as TGTGCCAGCAGCCCCGGGACTAGCGCTTACAATGAGCAGTTCTTC.